This T cell receptor beta chain was sequenced for a study of blood T cell repertoires in COVID-19. Study details: From T cells, B-cell-depleted T cells, or PBMCs came the material, which was cDNA or gDNA.

In the authors' methods: Amplifying reference gene primers gave estimates of nucleated cell counts. The table came from immunoSEQ multiplex PCR; TCRdb's copy has only in-frame clones and leaves some out. The DNA was the basis for D and trimming; V, J and clone size are from that table. The sample shows 35,000 to 45,000 clones, nearly 90% of them seen only once. This clone was detected once. The CDR3 loop spans 15 amino acids. Looked up from germline, CDR1 is SGHNT and CDR2 is YENEEA. V lost 3 bases, J lost 1 base, and 12 bases lay in between. The sequencing input was peripheral blood. The rearrangement uses TRBV11-3 and TRBJ1-1; D gene uncertain. This receptor was obtained from a human donor in a cohort sampled during active COVID-19. CDR3 nucleotide sequence: TGTGCCAGCAGCTTCGCGACACATAGGAACACTGAAGCTTTCTTT. This translates into CASSFATHRNTEAFF.